This TCR beta chain was retrieved from a study of tumor-infiltrating lymphocytes in localized non-small cell lung cancer. Study results and caveats: TCR sequencing covered a subset of patients with enough tissue.

The table lists this clone with a count of one. Its antigen remains unidentified. Data came from immunoSEQ multiplex PCR; TCRdb stores just in-frame clones and leaves some out. This sample carries roughly 7,200 clones, less than 80% of them seen once, and the ten largest clones take around 12%. The CDR3 consists of 12 residues. Trimming at V came to 3 bases and at J to 8 bases, leaving 3 bases not matched to a gene. In germline, CDR1 is MDHEN, CDR2 SYDVKM. The rearrangement links TRBV28 to TRBJ1-2, with 7 nucleotides matching TRBD1. The origin of this receptor is a human donor with non-small cell lung cancer. Sequencing was carried out using lung tumor tissue. The CDR3 spells CASSLNRGGYTF. The CDR3 nucleotides read TGTGCCAGCAGTTTGAACAGGGGAGGCTACACCTTC.